The 3 T cell receptor beta chains reported below all come from one sample, sequenced in a study of T cell responses to AZD1222 COVID-19 vaccine. Generated by immunoSEQ multiplex PCR, the TCRdb table keeps only in-frame clones and is missing some. The data contain over 85,000 clones, about 85% of them seen just once; the ten biggest clones take up about 3%. Sample: peripheral blood, taken on day 0 of AZD1222 vaccination. The source is an adult in good health.

The rearrangement uses TRBV11-2 and TRBJ1-4; TRBD1 might be the D (6 bases). The CDR3 is 15 residues long. Germline V gene sequence: CDR1 SGHAT, CDR2 FQNNGV. The V gene lost 1 base and the J gene lost 2 bases, with 8 bases spanning the gap. The CDR3 bases are TGTGCCAGCAGCTTAGCGGGGGCCACTAATGAAAAACTGTTTTTT. Residues: CASSLAGATNEKLFF. Variable domain in full (rest from reference TRBV11-2 and TRBJ1-4): EAGVAQSPRYKIIEKRQSVAFWCNPISGHATLYWYQQILGQGPKLLIQFQNNGVVDDSQLPKDRFSAERLKGVDSTLKIQPAKLEDSAVYLCASSLAGATNEKLFFGSGTQLSVL.

The rearrangement uses TRBV30 and TRBJ1-1; 7 nucleotides line up with TRBD1. From germline, CDR1 is GTSNPN and CDR2 SVGIG (reference sequence). The V segment lost 2 bases and the J segment 11 bases; nucleotides outside the gene matches: 8. This CDR3 spans 12 amino acids. The CDR3 coding sequence is TGTGCCTGGAGTCATACAGGGGTCCGGGCTTTCTTT. This encodes CAWSHTGVRAFF.

The chain couples TRBV4-1 to TRBJ2-1; D call uncertain. Trimming removed 1 base from V and 4 bases from J, with 11 bases in between. CDR1 MGHRA and CDR2 YSYEKL come from the germline V gene. The CDR3 loop spans 15 amino acids. The CDR3: CASSQVGSQYNEQFF. The CDR3 nucleotides read TGCGCCAGCAGCCAAGTCGGGTCTCAGTACAATGAGCAGTTCTTC.